This TCR beta chain was retrieved from a study of cytotoxic CD8 clonotypes in ibrutinib-treated CLL. Study-wide background: The study recorded mean values of around 250,000 productive templates and tens of thousands of productive rearrangements per sample.

General study points: Starting clonality was above that of age-matched healthy donors and tracked circulating CD8+ T-cell counts.

Germline V gene data show CDR1 as SNHLY and CDR2 as FYNNEI. The CDR3 consists of 13 residues. With 8 bases removed from V and 0 bases from J, the gap between germline ends came to 10 bases. A note on this clone: Its cognate antigen is unknown.

Repertoires were generated with immunoSEQ multiplex PCR, while TCRdb's copy carries only in-frame clones and drops some. In the table there are 160,000 or so clones, roughly four fifths of which are singletons. The sample here was PBMCs, taken after 24 months of ibrutinib treatment. The chain recombines TRBV2 with TRBJ2-5; D uncertain. This TCR came from a human donor with chronic lymphocytic leukemia. The CDR3 DNA reads TGTGCCAGCCGGGCCGAGTACCAAGAGACCCAGTACTTC. Amino acid sequence: CASRAEYQETQYF.